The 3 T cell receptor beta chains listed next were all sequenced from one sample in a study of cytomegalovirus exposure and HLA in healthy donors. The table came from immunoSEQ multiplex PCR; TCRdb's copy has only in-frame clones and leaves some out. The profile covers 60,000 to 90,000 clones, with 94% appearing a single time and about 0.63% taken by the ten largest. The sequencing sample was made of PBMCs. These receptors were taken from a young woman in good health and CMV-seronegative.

CDR3 sequence (DNA): TGCGCCAGCAGCCAAGCTTTTTCGATGGGGCAGGTGTATGGCTACACCTTC. Its translation: CASSQAFSMGQVYGYTF. The genes are TRBV4-3 and TRBJ1-2; maybe TRBD1 (5 bases). Looked up from germline, CDR1 is LGHNA and CDR2 is YSLEER. Deletions cut 1 base from V and 5 bases from J, with 20 bases between. CDR3 size: 17 residues.

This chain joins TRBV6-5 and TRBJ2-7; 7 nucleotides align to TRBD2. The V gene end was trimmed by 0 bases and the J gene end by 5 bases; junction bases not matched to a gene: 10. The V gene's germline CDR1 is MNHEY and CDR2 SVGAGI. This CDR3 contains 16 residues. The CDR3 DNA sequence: TGTGCCAGCAGTTACTCAGGCGGGGGAGGGCTGGACGAGCAGTACTTC. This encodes CASSYSGGGGLDEQYF.

The CDR3 DNA is TGTGCCACATCCGCCTCGGCCTGGCCTCCGGAGGTCTATGGCTACACCTTC. It specifies CATSASAWPPEVYGYTF. J is TRBJ1-2 and V is TRBV19; no definite D call. This CDR3 region has 17 residues. Per the germline V gene, CDR1 is LNHDA and CDR2 is SQIVND (reference sequence). V was pared by 10 bases and J by 4 bases, with 28 bases between.